These T cell receptor beta chains were read from a single sample in a study of CXCR3-negative and CXCR3-positive naive CD8 T cells. Reanalyzing the 5' RACE reads, TCRdb keeps one entry per CDR3 protein, without DNA. The sample's table shows 70,000 to 95,000 distinct CDR3 sequences. Sample: naive CXCR3- CD8+ T cells from blood. These receptors all come from a human donor in good health. Some clones in this sample may be carry-over from other donors' samples. The CDR3 runs from the conserved cysteine through the conserved F or W. Fields, in order: J gene, V gene, CDR3 protein.

>TRBJ2-1|TRBV14
CASNQRWASYNEQFF
>TRBJ2-7|TRBV29-1
CSVQDNSYEQYF
>TRBJ2-7|TRBV28
CASSNTYEQYF
>TRBJ1-3|TRBV12-3/TRBV12-4
CASDVFSGSGNTIYF
>TRBJ2-1|TRBV2
CASSGATVRAQGLAGGREQLF
>TRBJ2-2|TRBV12-3/TRBV12-4
CASSKLAGGYNTGELFF
>TRBJ2-3|TRBV29-1
CSVKGALTGAADTQYF
>TRBJ1-2|TRBV27
CASSLIGSPYGYTF
>TRBJ1-1|TRBV7-9
CASSSGAGEAFF
>TRBJ2-2|TRBV12-3/TRBV12-4
CASSLGQGIGELFF
>TRBJ2-7|TRBV7-6
CASSSAGAGEQYF
>TRBJ2-3|TRBV5-1
CASSLAPRGTDTQYF
>TRBJ2-1|TRBV4-3
CASSQDGGQGPRNEQFF
>TRBJ2-7|TRBV5-1
CASSNQGRSYEQYF
>TRBJ1-5|TRBV9
CASSPAGMSQPQHF
>TRBJ2-7|TRBV4-2
CASSHGQGAYEQYF
>TRBJ2-1|TRBV11-2
CASSLEASSYNEQFF